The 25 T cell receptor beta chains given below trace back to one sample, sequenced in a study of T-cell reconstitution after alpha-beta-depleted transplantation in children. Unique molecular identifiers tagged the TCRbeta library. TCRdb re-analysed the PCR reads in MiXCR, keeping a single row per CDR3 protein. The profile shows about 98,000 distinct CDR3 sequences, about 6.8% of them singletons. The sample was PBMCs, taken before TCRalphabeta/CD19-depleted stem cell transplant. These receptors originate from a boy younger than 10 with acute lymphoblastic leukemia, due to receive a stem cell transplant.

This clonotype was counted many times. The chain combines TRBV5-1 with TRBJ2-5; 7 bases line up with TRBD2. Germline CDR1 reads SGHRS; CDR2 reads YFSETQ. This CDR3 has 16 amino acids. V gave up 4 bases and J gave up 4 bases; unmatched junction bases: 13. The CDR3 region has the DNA TGCGCCAGCAGCCAGAGGGCTACTAGCGTGGGAGAGACCCAGTACTTC. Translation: CASSQRATSVGETQYF.

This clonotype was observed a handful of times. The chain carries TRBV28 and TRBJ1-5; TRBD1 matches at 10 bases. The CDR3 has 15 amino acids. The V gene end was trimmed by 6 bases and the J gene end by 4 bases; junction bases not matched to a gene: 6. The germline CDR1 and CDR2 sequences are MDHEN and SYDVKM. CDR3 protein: CASSPGGQGNQPQHF. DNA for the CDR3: TGTGCCAGCAGCCCCGGGGGACAGGGGAATCAGCCCCAGCATTTT. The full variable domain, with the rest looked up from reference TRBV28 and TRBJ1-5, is DVKVTQSSRYLVKRTGEKVFLECVQDMDHENMFWYRQDPGLGLRLIYFSYDVKMKEKGDIPEGYSVSREKKERFSLILESASTNQTSMYLCASSPGGQGNQPQHFGDGTRLSIL.

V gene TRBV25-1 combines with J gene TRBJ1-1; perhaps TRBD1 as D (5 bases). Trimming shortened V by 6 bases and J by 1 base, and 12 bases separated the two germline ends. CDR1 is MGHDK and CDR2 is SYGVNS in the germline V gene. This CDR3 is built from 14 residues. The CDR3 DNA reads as TGTGCCAGCAGCTGGGGGGGTCGGAACACTGAAGCTTTCTTT. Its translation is CASSWGGRNTEAFF.

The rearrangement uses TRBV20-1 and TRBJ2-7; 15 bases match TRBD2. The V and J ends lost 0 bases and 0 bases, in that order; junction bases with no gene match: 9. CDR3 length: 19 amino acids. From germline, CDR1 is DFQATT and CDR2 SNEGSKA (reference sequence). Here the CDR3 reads CSARDSGLAGGKSSYEQYF. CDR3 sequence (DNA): TGCAGTGCTAGAGACTCGGGACTAGCGGGGGGAAAGAGCTCCTACGAGCAGTACTTC.

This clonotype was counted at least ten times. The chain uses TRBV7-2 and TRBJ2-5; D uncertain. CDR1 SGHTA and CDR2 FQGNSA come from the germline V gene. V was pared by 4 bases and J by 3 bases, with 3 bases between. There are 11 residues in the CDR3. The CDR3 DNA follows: TGTGCCAGCAGCTCTAAAGAGACCCAGTACTTC. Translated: CASSSKETQYF.

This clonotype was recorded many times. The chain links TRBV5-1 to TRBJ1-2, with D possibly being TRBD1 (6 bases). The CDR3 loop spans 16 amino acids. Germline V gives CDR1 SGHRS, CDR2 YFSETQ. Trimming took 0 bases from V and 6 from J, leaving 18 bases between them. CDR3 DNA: TGCGCCAGCAGCTTGGACCCACAGGGATGGGTGCATGGCTACACCTTC. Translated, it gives CASSLDPQGWVHGYTF. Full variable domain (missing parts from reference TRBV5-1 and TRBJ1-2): KAGVTQTPRYLIKTRGQQVTLSCSPISGHRSVSWYQQTPGQGLQFLFEYFSETQRNKGNFPGRFSGRQFSNSRSEMNVSTLELGDSALYLCASSLDPQGWVHGYTFGSGTRLTVV.

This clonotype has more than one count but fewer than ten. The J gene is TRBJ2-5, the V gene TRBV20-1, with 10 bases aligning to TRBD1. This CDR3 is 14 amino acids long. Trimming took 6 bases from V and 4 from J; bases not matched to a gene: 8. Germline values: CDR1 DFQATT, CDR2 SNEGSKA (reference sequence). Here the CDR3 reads CSAPGTGDRETQYF. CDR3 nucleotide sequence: TGCAGTGCCCCCGGGACAGGGGATCGAGAGACCCAGTACTTC.

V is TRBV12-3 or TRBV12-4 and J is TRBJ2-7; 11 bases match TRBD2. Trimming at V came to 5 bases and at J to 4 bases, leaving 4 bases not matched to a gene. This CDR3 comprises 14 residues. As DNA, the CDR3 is TGTGCCAGCAGTCCGAGGACTAGCGGGTACGAGCAGTACTTC. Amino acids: CASSPRTSGYEQYF.

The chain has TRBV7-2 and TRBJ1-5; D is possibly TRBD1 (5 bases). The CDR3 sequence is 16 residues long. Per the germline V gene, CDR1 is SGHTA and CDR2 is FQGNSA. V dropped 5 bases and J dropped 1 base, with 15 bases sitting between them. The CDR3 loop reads CASSQSGAGSNQPQHF. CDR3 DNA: TGTGCCAGCAGCCAGAGCGGGGCCGGGAGCAATCAGCCCCAGCATTTT.

This CDR3 is CASSQRRNYGYTF. CDR3 nucleotides: TGTGCCAGCAGCCAAAGAAGGAACTATGGCTACACCTTC. The genes are TRBV3-1 and TRBJ1-2; D not resolved. CDR3 size: 13 residues. Between the trimmed V and J ends, which lost 2 bases and 2 bases, there was a span of 6 bases. Germline CDR1 LGHDT, CDR2 YNNKEL (reference sequence).

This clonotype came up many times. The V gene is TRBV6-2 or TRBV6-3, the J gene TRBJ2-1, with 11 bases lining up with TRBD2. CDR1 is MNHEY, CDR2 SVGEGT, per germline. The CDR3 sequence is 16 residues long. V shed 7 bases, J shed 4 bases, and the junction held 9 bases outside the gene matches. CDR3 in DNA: TGTGCCAGCACTAGACTAGCGGGACATTCATACAATGAGCAGTTCTTC. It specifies CASTRLAGHSYNEQFF.

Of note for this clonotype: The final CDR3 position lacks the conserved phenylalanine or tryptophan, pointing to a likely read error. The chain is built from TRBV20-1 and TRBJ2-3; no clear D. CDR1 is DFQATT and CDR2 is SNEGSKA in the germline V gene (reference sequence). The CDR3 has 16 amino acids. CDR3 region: CSGPRRFYSSADTQYC. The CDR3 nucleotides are TGCAGCGGCCCTCGGCGTTTCTACTCCAGCGCAGATACGCAGTATTGT.

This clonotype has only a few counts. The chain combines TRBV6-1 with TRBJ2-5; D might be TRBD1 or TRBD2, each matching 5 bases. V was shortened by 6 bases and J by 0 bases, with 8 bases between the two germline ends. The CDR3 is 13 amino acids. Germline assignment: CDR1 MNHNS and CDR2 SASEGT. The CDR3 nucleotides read TGTGCCAGCAGGGGGGTTCACCAAGAGACCCAGTACTTC. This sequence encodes CASRGVHQETQYF.

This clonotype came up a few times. CDR3 protein: CSGGARSGEQFF. CDR3 nucleotide sequence: TGCAGCGGGGGGGCCCGGTCCGGTGAGCAGTTCTTC. This chain links TRBV29-1 with TRBJ2-1, with D perhaps given as TRBD1 or TRBD2 (6 bases each). The CDR3 has 12 residues. V dropped 7 bases and J dropped 9 bases, with 16 bases sitting between them. The germline V gene encodes CDR1 SQVTM and CDR2 ANQGSEA.

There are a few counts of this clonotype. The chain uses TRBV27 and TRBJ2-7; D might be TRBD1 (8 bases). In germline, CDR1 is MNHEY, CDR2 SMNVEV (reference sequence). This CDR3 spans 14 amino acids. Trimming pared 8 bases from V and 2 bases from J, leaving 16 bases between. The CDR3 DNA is TGTGCCAGCCTCTACAGGGGGGGTACCTACGAGCAGTACTTC. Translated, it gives CASLYRGGTYEQYF.

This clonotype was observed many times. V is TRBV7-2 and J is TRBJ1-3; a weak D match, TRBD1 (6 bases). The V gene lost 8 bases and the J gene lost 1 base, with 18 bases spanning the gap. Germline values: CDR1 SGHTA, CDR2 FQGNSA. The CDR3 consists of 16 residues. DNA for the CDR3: TGTGCCAGCTCCGTAGTGGGGGGCGGTTCTGGAAACACCATATATTTT. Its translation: CASSVVGGGSGNTIYF.

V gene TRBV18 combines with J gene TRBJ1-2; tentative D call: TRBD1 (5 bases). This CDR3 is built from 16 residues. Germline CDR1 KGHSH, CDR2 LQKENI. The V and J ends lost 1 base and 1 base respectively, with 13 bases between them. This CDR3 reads CASSPLSTGDNYGYTF. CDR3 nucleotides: TGTGCCAGCTCACCACTGTCAACAGGAGATAACTATGGCTACACCTTC.

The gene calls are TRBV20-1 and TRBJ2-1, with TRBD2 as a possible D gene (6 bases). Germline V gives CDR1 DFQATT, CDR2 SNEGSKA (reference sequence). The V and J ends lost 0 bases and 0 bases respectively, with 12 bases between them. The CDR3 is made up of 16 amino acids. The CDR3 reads CSARDLGGSSYNEQFF. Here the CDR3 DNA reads TGCAGTGCTAGAGATCTGGGGGGTAGCTCCTACAATGAGCAGTTCTTC.

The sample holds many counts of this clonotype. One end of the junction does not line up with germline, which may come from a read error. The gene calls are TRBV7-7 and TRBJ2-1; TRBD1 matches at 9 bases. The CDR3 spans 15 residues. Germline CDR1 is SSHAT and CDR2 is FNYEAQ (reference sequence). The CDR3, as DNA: TGTGCTAGCAGCTCGGACAGGGGCGAATACAATGAGCAGTTCTTC. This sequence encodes CASSSDRGEYNEQFF. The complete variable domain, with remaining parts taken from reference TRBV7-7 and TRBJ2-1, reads GAGVSQSPRYKVTKRGQDVTLRCDPISSHATLYWYQQALGQGPEFLTYFNYEAQPDKSGLPSDRFSAERPEGSISTLTIQRTEQRDSAMYRCASSSDRGEYNEQFFGPGTRLTVL.

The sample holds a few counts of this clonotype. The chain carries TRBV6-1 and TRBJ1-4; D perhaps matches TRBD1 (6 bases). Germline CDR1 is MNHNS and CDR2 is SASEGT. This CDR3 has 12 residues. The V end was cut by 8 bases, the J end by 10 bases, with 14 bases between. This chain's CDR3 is CASRAGEGKLFF. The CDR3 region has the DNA TGTGCCAGCCGGGCAGGGGAGGGAAAACTGTTTTTT.

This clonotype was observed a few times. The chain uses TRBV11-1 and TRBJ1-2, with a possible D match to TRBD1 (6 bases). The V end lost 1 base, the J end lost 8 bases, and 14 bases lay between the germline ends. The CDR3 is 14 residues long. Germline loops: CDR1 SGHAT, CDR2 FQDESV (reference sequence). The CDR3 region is CASSLVAGENGYTF. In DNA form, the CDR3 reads TGTGCCAGCAGCTTAGTTGCAGGGGAGAACGGCTACACCTTC. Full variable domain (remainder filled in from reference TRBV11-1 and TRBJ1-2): EAEVAQSPRYKITEKSQAVAFWCDPISGHATLYWYRQILGQGPELLVQFQDESVVDDSQLPKDRFSAERLKGVDSTLKIQPAELGDSAMYLCASSLVAGENGYTFGSGTRLTVV.

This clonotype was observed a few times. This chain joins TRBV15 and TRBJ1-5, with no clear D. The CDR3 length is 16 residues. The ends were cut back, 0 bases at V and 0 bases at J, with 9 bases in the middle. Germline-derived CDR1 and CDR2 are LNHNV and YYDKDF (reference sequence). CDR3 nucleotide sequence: TGTGCCACCAGCAGAGATCACACGAATAGCAATCAGCCCCAGCATTTT. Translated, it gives CATSRDHTNSNQPQHF.

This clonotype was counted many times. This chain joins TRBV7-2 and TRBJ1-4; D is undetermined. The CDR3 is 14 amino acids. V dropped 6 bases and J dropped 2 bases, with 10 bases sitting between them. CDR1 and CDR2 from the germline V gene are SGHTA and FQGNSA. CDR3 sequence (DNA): TGTGCCAGCAGTCCGCAGGTGACTAATGAAAAACTGTTTTTT. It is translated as CASSPQVTNEKLFF.

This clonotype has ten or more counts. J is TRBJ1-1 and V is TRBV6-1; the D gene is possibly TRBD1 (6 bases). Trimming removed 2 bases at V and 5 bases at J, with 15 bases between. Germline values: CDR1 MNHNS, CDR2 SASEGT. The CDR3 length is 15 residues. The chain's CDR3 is CASSEIVGALTEAFF. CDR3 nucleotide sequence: TGTGCCAGCAGTGAAATCGTGGGGGCTTTGACTGAAGCTTTCTTT.

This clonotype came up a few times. DNA for the CDR3: TGTGCCAGCAGCCCCTCGAAGACAGATACGCAGTATTTT. As protein: CASSPSKTDTQYF. The chain links TRBV7-3 to TRBJ2-3, with unresolved D. CDR3 size: 13 residues. The V end was cut by 5 bases, the J end by 3 bases, with 9 bases between. Germline CDR1 reads SGHTA; CDR2 reads FQGTGA.